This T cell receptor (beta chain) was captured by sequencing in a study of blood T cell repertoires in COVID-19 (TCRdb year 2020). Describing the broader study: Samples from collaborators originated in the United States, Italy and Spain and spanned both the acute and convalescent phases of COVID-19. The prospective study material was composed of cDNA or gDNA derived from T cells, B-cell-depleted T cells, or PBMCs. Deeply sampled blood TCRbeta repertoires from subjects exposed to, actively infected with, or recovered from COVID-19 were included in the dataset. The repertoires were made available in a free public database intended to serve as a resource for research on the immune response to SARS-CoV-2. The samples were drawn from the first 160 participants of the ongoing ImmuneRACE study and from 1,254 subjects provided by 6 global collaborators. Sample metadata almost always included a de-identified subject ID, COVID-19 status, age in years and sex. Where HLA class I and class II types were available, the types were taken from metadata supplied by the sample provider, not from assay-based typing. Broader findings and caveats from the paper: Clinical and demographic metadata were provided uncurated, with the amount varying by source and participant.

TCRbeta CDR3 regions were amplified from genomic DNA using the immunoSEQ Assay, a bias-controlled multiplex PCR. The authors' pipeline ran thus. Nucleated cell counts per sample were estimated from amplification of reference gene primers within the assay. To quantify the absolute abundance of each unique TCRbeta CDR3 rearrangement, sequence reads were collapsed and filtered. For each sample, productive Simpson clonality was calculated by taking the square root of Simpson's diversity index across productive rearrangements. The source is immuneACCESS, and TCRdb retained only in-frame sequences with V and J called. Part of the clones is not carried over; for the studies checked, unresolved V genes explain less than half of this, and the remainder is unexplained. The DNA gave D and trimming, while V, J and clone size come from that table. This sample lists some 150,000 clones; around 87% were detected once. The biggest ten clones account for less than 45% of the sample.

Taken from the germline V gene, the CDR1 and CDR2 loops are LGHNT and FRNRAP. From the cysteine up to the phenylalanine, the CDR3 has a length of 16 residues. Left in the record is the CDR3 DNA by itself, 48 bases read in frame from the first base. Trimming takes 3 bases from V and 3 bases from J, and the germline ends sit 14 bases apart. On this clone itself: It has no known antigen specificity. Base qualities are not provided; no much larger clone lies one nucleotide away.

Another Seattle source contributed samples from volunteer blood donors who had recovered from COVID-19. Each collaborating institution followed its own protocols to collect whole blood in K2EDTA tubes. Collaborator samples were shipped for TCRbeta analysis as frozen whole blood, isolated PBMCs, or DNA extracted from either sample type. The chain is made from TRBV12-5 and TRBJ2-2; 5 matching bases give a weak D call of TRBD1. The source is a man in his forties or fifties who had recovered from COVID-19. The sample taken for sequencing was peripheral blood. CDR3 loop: CASGFRAGKDTGELFF. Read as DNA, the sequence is TGTGCTAGTGGTTTTAGGGCAGGGAAAGACACCGGGGAGCTGTTTTTT.